Sequencing of this T cell receptor (beta chain) was carried out in a study of blood T cell repertoires in COVID-19. Using immunoSEQ multiplex PCR, the repertoire was profiled, and TCRdb retains in-frame clones only, with some absent. In the table there are 240,000 or so clones, around 83% of which are singletons. This clone has just a few counts. The clonotype was recovered from a woman between 18 and 29 years old with acute or convalescent COVID-19. The specimen sequenced was peripheral blood.

The CDR3 sequence: CSVGGVGYGYTF. The CDR3 DNA is TGCAGCGTTGGTGGAGTGGGTTATGGCTACACCTTC. This chain uses TRBV29-1 with TRBJ1-2, with unresolved D. Germline V CDR1 and CDR2: SQVTM, ANQGSEA. Deletions cut 4 bases from V and 5 bases from J, with 11 bases between. The CDR3 totals 12 residues.